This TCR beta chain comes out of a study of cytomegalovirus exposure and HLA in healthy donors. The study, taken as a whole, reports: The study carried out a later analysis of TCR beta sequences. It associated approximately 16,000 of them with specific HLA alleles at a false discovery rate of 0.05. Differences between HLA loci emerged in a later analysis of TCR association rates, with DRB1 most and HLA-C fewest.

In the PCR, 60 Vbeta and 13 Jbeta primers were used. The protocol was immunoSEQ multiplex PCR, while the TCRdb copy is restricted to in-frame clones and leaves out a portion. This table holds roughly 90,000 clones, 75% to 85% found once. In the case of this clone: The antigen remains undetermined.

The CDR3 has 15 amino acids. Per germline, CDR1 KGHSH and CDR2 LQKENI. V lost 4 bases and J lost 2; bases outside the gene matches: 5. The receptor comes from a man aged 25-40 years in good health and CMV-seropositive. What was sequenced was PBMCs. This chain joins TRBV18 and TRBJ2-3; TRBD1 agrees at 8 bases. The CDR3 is CASSRQGASTDTQYF. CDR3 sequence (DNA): TGTGCCAGCTCACGCCAGGGGGCCTCCACAGATACGCAGTATTTT.